The source of this TCR beta chain is a study of blood T cell repertoires in COVID-19. The overall study: Acute-phase and convalescent COVID-19 samples originated in the United States, Italy and Spain. Sources were T cells, B-cell-depleted T cells, or PBMCs; the material itself was cDNA or gDNA.

Original processing notes: Reference gene primers were amplified, and this amplification served to estimate nucleated cell counts. Assay used: immunoSEQ multiplex PCR; TCRdb lists only in-frame clones, some missing. That table supplies the V and J calls and clone size; D and trimming were determined from the DNA. The table shows approximately 150,000 clones, with about 88% occurring only once. CDR1 is LGHDT and CDR2 is YNNKEL in the germline V gene (reference sequence). This CDR3 region has 14 residues. Trimming at V came to 1 base and at J to 4 bases, leaving 3 bases not matched to a gene. The sequenced sample consisted of peripheral blood. The chain joins TRBV3-1 (or the pseudogene TRBV3-2) to TRBJ1-2; 7 nucleotides align to TRBD1. The sequence came from a woman older than 75 with acute or convalescent COVID-19. Here the CDR3 reads CASSQGQGGYGYTF. In nucleotides, the CDR3 is TGTGCCAGCAGCCAAGGACAGGGCGGCTATGGCTACACCTTC.